These 9 T cell receptor beta chains share one sample of origin, sequenced in a study of long-term antiretroviral therapy in people with HIV. At the survey level, the v3.0 immunoSEQ assay was run. Using immunoSEQ multiplex PCR, the repertoire was profiled, and TCRdb retains in-frame clones only, with some absent. Of around 30,000 clones in the sample, around 84% were seen once. The source material was unsorted PBMCs, sampled 2.3 years after starting antiretroviral therapy. These receptors all come from a man aged 35 to 55 with HIV.

The chain recombines TRBV4-2 with TRBJ2-7, with 12 nucleotides matching TRBD2. The CDR3 is 16 amino acids. Trimming at V came to 0 bases and at J to 6 bases, leaving 6 bases not matched to a gene. Germline V gene data show CDR1 as LGHNA and CDR2 as YNFKEQ. The CDR3 coding sequence is TGTGCCAGCAGCCAAGATGATACTAGCGGGAGGTTCGAGCAGTACTTC. Amino acid sequence: CASSQDDTSGRFEQYF.

The CDR3 nucleotides read TGTGCCAGTTTCCCGGGACTAGCGGGAGGTAGCTCCTACGAGCAGTACTTC. The encoded protein is CASFPGLAGGSSYEQYF. This chain links TRBV13 with TRBJ2-7, with TRBD2 identical over 15 bases. From germline, CDR1 is PRHDT and CDR2 FYEKMQ (reference sequence). The CDR3 is 17 amino acids. The junction had 9 bases not matched to a gene; V was cut back by 9 bases and J by 0 bases.

V usage is TRBV7-9 and J usage is TRBJ2-5; no firm D call. From germline, CDR1 is SEHNR and CDR2 FQNEAQ (reference sequence). Trimming took 8 bases from V and 0 from J, leaving 7 bases between them. This CDR3 region has 12 residues. The CDR3 coding sequence is TGTGCCAGCGAGGCTTACCAAGAGACCCAGTACTTC. This translates into CASEAYQETQYF.

The chain couples TRBV2 to TRBJ1-1; no clear D. The CDR3 has 10 amino acids. Germline CDR1 SNHLY, CDR2 FYNNEI. Trimming shortened V by 6 bases and J by 8 bases, and 7 bases separated the two germline ends. DNA for the CDR3: TGTGCCAGCAGAAACAGAGAAGCTTTCTTT. The encoded protein is CASRNREAFF.

J is TRBJ2-7 and V is TRBV4-2; TRBD1 agrees at 7 bases. With V trimmed by 4 bases and J by 6 bases, 18 bases remained unmatched. From germline, CDR1 is LGHNA and CDR2 YNFKEQ. The CDR3 spans 17 residues. The CDR3 reads CASSREGAGGPPSEQYF. DNA for the CDR3: TGTGCCAGCAGCCGCGAAGGAGCAGGGGGTCCTCCCAGCGAGCAGTACTTC.

The rearrangement links TRBV7-8 to TRBJ2-2; no clear D. The CDR3 has 14 amino acids. V dropped 0 bases and J dropped 7 bases, with 9 bases sitting between them. Germline V CDR1 and CDR2: SGHVS, FQNEAQ. This CDR3 is CASSLALLVGELFF. Here the CDR3 DNA reads TGTGCCAGCAGCTTAGCTCTACTGGTCGGGGAGCTGTTTTTT.

V usage is TRBV9 and J usage is TRBJ2-1, with a possible D match to TRBD2 (7 bases). The CDR3 is 17 residues long. Per germline, CDR1 SGDLS and CDR2 YYNGEE. V lost 4 bases and J lost 3, with 20 bases in between. DNA for the CDR3: TGTGCCAGCAGCCCCGCTCAGGGGAGGGCCGACTACAATGAGCAGTTCTTC. Its translation is CASSPAQGRADYNEQFF. Drawing the rest from reference TRBV9 and TRBJ2-1, the complete variable domain is DSGVTQTPKHLITATGQRVTLRCSPRSGDLSVYWYQQSLDQGLQFLIQYYNGEERAKGNILERFSAQQFPDLHSELNLSSLELGDSALYFCASSPAQGRADYNEQFFGPGTRLTVL.

This rearrangement joins TRBV27 to TRBJ1-1; perhaps TRBD1 as D (5 bases). The CDR3 is made up of 15 amino acids. CDR1 is MNHEY, CDR2 SMNVEV, per germline (reference sequence). V was shortened by 3 bases and J by 3 bases, with 14 bases between the two germline ends. The CDR3 region is CASSFGIGGDTEAFF. As DNA, the CDR3 is TGTGCCAGCAGTTTCGGGATCGGAGGGGACACTGAAGCTTTCTTT.

The rearrangement links TRBV9 to TRBJ2-7; D possibly corresponds to TRBD2 (6 bases). Germline V CDR1 and CDR2: SGDLS, YYNGEE. The CDR3 is 11 residues long. The CDR3 sequence: CPRTTRQEQYF. The CDR3 nucleotides read TGTCCGAGGACTACACGACAGGAGCAGTACTTC.